This T cell receptor (beta chain) was identified during a study of patients and donors after allogeneic stem cell transplantation. TCRdb called the RT-PCR reads again in MiXCR, with one record for every CDR3 protein. This sample yields 90,000 to 120,000 distinct CDR3 sequences, of which less than 45% are seen a single time; around 25% belongs to the top ten. The CDR3 runs to 16 residues. J is TRBJ2-1 and V is TRBV21-1; the table's D call, TRBD1, was not checked against the DNA. TRBV21-1 is termed a pseudogene. The sequence was collected from a human donor who was either an allogeneic HSCT recipient or a stem cell or donor lymphocyte infusion donor (not recorded which). It is not recorded whose cells these are; they may come from a transplant donor. Source material: blood, either unsorted or a sorted T cell fraction (not recorded which). CDR3 DNA sequence: TGTGCCAGCAGCACGGGGTGGGGACCCCCCTACAATGAGCAGTTCTTC. This codes for CASSTGWGPPYNEQFF.